The source of this T cell receptor (beta chain) is a study of tumor and adjacent non-tumor tissue in lung cancer. Study summary: The cohort had around eleven adenocarcinoma, 2 squamous cell and 1 small cell patients. General study findings and limits: Compared with tumor, normal lung showed significantly lower TCR diversity. Tumor TCR diversity, when higher, was linked to shorter survival.

No cell sorting was done before RNA was extracted from the tissue. Distant lung tissue was collected more than 3 cm away from the tumor edge. CDR3 length: 15 residues. The germline V gene has CDR1 MNHNY and CDR2 SVGAGI (reference sequence). A modified ARM-PCR protocol with three rounds of nested PCR amplified TCRbeta. TCRdb reprocessed the multiplex PCR reads via MiXCR and lists one record per CDR3 protein. Seen here are under 45,000 distinct CDR3 sequences, 60% observed once, and the top ten hold 45%. Remarks on this clonotype: Its antigen is not known. At one of its ends the junction is not consistent with the germline gene, which may arise from a read error.

The chain recombines TRBV6-6 with TRBJ2-3, with D perhaps TRBD1 (6 bases). The sequence was collected from a man aged 45-60 years with non-small cell lung cancer. The sample was distant non-tumor lung tissue. The CDR3: CVSSLDSLITDTQYF. The CDR3 nucleotides are TGTGTCAGCAGTCTGGACAGTCTGATCACAGATACGCAGTATTTT.